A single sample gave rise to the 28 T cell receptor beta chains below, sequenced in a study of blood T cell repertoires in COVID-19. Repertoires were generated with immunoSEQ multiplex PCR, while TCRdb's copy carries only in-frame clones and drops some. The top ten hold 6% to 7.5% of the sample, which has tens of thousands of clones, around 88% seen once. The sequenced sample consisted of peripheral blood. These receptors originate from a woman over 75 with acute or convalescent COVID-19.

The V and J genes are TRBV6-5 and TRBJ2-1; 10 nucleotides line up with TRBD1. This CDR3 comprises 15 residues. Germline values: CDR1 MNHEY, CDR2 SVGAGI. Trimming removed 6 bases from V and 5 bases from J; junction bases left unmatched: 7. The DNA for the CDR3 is TGTGCCAGCAGCCTCCGGGACAGGGGAAACAATGAGCAGTTCTTC. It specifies CASSLRDRGNNEQFF.

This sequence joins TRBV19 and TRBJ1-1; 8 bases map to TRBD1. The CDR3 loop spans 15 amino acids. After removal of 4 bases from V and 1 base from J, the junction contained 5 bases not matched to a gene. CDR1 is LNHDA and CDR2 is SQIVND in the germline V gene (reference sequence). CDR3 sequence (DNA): TGTGCCAGTAGTACGGACAGGGCCGGGAACACTGAAGCTTTCTTT. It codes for CASSTDRAGNTEAFF. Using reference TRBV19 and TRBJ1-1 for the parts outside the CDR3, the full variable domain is DGGITQSPKYLFRKEGQNVTLSCEQNLNHDAMYWYRQDPGQGLRLIYYSQIVNDFQKGDIAEGYSVSREKKESFPLTVTSAQKNPTAFYLCASSTDRAGNTEAFFGQGTRLTVV.

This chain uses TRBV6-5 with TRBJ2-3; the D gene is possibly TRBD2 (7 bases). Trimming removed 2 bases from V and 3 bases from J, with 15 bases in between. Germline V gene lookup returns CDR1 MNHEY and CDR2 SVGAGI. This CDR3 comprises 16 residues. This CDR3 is CASSYGGGGRTDTQYF. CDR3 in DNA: TGTGCCAGCAGTTACGGAGGGGGGGGTCGGACAGATACGCAGTATTTT.

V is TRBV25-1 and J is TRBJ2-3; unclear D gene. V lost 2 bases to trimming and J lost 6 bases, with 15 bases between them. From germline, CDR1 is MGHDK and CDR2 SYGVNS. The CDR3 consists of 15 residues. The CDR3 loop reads CASSEPKGWRDTQYF. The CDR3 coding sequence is TGTGCCAGCAGTGAACCTAAAGGCTGGCGGGATACGCAGTATTTT.

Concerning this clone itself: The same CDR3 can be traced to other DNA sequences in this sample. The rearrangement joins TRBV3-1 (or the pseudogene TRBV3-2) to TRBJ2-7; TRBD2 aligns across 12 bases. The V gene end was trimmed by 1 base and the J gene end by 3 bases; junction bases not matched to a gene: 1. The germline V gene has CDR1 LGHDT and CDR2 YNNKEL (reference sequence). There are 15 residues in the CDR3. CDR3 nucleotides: TGTGCCAGCAGCCAAGGACTAGCGGGAGTCTACGAGCAGTACTTC. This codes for CASSQGLAGVYEQYF.

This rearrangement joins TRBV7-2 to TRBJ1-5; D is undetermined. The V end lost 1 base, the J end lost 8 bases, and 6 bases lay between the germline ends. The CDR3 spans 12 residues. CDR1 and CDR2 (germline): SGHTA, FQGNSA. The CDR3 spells CASSLDAEPQHF. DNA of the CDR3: TGTGCCAGCAGCTTAGATGCGGAGCCCCAGCATTTT. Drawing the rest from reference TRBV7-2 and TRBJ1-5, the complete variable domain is GAGVSQSPSNKVTEKGKDVELRCDPISGHTALYWYRQSLGQGLEFLIYFQGNSAPDKSGLPSDRFSAERTGGSVSTLTIQRTQQEDSAVYLCASSLDAEPQHFGDGTRLSIL.

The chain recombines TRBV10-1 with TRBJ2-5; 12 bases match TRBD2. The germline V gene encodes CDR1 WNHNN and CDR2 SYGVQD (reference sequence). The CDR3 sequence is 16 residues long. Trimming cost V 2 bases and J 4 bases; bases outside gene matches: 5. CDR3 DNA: TGCGCCAGCAGTGAGGGCCGACTAGCGGGAGCAGAGACCCAGTACTTC. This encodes CASSEGRLAGAETQYF.

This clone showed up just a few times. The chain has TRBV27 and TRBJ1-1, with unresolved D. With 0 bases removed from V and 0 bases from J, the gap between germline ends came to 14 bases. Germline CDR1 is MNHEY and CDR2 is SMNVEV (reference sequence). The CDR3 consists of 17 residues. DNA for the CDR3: TGTGCCAGCAGTTTATCCCCTACCCCCGGGTTGAACACTGAAGCTTTCTTT. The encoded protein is CASSLSPTPGLNTEAFF.

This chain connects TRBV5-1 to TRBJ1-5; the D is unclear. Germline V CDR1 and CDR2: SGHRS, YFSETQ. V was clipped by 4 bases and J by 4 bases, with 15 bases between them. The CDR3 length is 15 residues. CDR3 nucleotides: TGCGCCAGCAGCAAGGGCGGTCTAGCAAATCAGCCCCAGCATTTT. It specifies CASSKGGLANQPQHF.

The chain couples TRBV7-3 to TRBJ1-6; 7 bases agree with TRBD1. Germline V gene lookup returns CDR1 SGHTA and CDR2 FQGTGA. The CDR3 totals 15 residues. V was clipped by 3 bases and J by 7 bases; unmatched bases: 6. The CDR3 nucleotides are TGTGCCAGCAGCTTGGGGACAGCGAGAAATTCACCCCTCCACTTT. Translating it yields CASSLGTARNSPLHF.

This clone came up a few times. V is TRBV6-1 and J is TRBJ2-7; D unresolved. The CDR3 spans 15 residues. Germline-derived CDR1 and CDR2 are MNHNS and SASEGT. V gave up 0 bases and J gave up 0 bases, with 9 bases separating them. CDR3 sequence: CASSEARSPSYEQYF. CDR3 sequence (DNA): TGTGCCAGCAGTGAAGCGAGGAGTCCCTCCTACGAGCAGTACTTC.

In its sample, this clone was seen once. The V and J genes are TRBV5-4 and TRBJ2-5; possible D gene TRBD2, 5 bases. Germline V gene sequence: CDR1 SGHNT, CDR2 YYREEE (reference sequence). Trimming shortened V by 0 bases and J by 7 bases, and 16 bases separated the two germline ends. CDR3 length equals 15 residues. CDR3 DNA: TGTGCCAGCAGCTTGGTCGTTAGCGCTAGTCGGACCCAGTACTTC. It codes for CASSLVVSASRTQYF.

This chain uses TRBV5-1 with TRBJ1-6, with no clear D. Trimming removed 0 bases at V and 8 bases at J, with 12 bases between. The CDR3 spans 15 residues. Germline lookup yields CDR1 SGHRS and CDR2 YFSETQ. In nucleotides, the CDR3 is TGCGCCAGCAGCTTGGCCGGGGTTGGAGATTCACCCCTCCACTTT. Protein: CASSLAGVGDSPLHF. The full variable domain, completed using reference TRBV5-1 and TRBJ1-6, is KAGVTQTPRYLIKTRGQQVTLSCSPISGHRSVSWYQQTPGQGLQFLFEYFSETQRNKGNFPGRFSGRQFSNSRSEMNVSTLELGDSALYLCASSLAGVGDSPLHFGNGTRLTVT.

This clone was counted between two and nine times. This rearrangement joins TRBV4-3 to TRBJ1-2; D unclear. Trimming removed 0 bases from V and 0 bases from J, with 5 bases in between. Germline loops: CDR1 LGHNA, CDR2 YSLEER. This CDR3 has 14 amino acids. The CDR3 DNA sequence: TGCGCCAGCAGCCAAGACAGGTCTAACTATGGCTACACCTTC. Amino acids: CASSQDRSNYGYTF.

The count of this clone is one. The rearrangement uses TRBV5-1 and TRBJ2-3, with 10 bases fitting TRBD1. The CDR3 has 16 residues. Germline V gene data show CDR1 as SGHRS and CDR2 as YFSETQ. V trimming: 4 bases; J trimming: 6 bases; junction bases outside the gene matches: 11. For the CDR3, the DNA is TGCGCCAGCAGCCCAGACAGGGGGCGGGACGTCGATACGCAGTATTTT. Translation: CASSPDRGRDVDTQYF.

The chain's CDR3 is CASSIAGVETQYF. The CDR3 DNA is TGTGCCAGTAGTATCGCAGGGGTGGAGACCCAGTACTTC. V is TRBV19 and J is TRBJ2-5; possible D gene TRBD1, 6 bases. From germline, CDR1 is LNHDA and CDR2 SQIVND (reference sequence). This CDR3 region has 13 residues. V gave up 3 bases and J gave up 5 bases, with 10 bases separating them.

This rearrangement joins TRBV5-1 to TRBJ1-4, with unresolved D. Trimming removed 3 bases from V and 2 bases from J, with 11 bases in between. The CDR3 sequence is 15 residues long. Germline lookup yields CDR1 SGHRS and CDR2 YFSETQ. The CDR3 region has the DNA TGCGCCAGCAGCTCCTCCCCCGCGACTAATGAAAAACTGTTTTTT. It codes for CASSSSPATNEKLFF.

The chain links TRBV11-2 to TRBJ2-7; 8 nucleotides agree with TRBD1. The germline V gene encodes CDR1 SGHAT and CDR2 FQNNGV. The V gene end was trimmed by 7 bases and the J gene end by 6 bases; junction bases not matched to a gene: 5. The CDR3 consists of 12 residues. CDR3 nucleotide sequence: TGTGCCAGCACTAAAGGACAGGGCGAGCAGTACTTC. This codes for CASTKGQGEQYF. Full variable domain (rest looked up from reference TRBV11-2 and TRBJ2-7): EAGVAQSPRYKIIEKRQSVAFWCNPISGHATLYWYQQILGQGPKLLIQFQNNGVVDDSQLPKDRFSAERLKGVDSTLKIQPAKLEDSAVYLCASTKGQGEQYFGPGTRLTVT.

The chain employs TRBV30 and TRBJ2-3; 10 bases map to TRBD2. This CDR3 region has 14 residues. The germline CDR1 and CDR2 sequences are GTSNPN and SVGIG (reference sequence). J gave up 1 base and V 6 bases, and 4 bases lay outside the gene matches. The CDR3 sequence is CACPLAGGTDTQYF. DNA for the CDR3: TGTGCCTGTCCCCTAGCGGGAGGCACAGATACGCAGTATTTT.

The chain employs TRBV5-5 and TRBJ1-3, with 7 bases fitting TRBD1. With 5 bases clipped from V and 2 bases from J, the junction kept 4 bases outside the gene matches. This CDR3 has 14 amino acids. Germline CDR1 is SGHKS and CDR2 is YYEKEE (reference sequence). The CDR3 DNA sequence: TGTGCCAGCAGTCCAGGGGGTACTGGAAACACCATATATTTT. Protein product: CASSPGGTGNTIYF. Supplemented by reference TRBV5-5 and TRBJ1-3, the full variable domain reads DAGVTQSPTHLIKTRGQQVTLRCSPISGHKSVSWYQQVLGQGPQFIFQYYEKEERGRGNFPDRFSARQFPNYSSELNVNALLLGDSALYLCASSPGGTGNTIYFGEGSWLTVV.

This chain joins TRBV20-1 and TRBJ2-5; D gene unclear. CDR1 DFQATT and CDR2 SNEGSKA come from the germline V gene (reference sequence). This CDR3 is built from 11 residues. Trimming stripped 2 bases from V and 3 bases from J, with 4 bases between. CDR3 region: CSARPEETQYF. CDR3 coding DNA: TGCAGTGCTAGACCGGAAGAGACCCAGTACTTC.

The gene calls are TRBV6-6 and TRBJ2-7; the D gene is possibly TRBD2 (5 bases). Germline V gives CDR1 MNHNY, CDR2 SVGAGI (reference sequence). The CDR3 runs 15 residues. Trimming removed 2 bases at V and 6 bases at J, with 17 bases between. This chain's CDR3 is CASSYTSGSGSEQYF. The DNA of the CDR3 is TGTGCCAGCAGTTACACGTCTGGGAGCGGCAGCGAGCAGTACTTC.

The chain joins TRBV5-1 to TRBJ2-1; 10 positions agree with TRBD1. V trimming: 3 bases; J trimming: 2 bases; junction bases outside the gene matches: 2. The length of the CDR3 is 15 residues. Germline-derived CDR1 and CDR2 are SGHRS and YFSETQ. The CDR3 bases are TGCGCCAGCAGCTATGGGACAGGGGCCTACAATGAGCAGTTCTTC. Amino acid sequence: CASSYGTGAYNEQFF.

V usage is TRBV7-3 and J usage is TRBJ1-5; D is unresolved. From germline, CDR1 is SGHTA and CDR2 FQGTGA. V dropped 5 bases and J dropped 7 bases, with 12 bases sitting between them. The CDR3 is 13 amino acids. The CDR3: CASSILPGQPQHF. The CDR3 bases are TGTGCCAGCAGCATTTTACCGGGGCAGCCCCAGCATTTT.

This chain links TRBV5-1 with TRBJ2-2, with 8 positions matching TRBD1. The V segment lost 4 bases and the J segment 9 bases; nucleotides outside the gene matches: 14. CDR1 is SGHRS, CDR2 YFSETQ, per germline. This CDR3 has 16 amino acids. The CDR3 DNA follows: TGCGCCAGCAGCCCCGGACAGGGAAAAGTCGGACGGGAGCTGTTTTTT. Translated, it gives CASSPGQGKVGRELFF.

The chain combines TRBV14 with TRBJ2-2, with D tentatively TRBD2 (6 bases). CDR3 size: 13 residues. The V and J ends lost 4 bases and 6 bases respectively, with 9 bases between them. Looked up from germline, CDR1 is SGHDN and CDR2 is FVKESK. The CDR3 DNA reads TGTGCCAGCAGCCTCCGACTAGCCGGGGAGCTGTTTTTT. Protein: CASSLRLAGELFF.

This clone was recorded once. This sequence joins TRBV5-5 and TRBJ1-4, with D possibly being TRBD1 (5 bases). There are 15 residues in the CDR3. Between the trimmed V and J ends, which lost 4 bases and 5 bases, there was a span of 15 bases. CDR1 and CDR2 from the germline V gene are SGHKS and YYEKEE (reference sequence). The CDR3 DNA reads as TGTGCCAGCAGCCTCCGGGGGTCGAAAAATGAAAAACTGTTTTTT. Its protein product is CASSLRGSKNEKLFF.

CDR3 amino acids: CSARTGTEAFF. As DNA, the CDR3 is TGCAGTGCTAGGACGGGTACTGAAGCTTTCTTT. This sequence joins TRBV20-1 and TRBJ1-1; D is unresolved. The CDR3 is made up of 11 amino acids. The V end was cut by 3 bases, the J end by 5 bases, with 7 bases between. Germline-derived CDR1 and CDR2 are DFQATT and SNEGSKA (reference sequence).